Below, 4 T cell receptor beta chains from the same sample are listed, as sequenced in a study of cytomegalovirus exposure and HLA in healthy donors. The PCR was carried out with 60 Vbeta primers and 13 Jbeta primers. TCRdb's table, derived via immunoSEQ multiplex PCR, lists solely in-frame clones and lacks some. Here the sample spans roughly 90,000 clones, about four fifths being singletons. Sequencing was carried out using PBMCs. These receptors originate from a man aged 25 to 40 in good health and CMV-seropositive.

The chain is built from TRBV28 and TRBJ2-7; 7 bases align to TRBD1. J lost 1 base, V lost 2 bases, and 11 bases had no gene match. There are 17 residues in the CDR3. Germline CDR1 is MDHEN and CDR2 is SYDVKM. CDR3 sequence (DNA): TGTGCCAGCAGTTTAAGGGGGCGGGCAGGGGTATCCTACGAGCAGTACTTC. Encoded protein: CASSLRGRAGVSYEQYF.

V gene TRBV5-1 combines with J gene TRBJ1-2; TRBD1 agrees at 9 bases. Germline CDR1 reads SGHRS; CDR2 reads YFSETQ. The CDR3 extends over 16 amino acids. Trimming took 0 bases from V and 7 from J; bases not matched to a gene: 10. The CDR3 bases are TGCGCCAGCAGCTTGGTAGGGGACAGGGATCAACTTGGCTACACCTTC. Residues: CASSLVGDRDQLGYTF.

The rearrangement links TRBV12-5 to TRBJ2-7, with TRBD2 identical over 13 bases. Germline-derived CDR1 and CDR2 are LGHNT and FRNRAP. V was clipped by 7 bases and J by 3 bases; unmatched bases: 12. The CDR3 has 17 amino acids. The CDR3 DNA sequence: TGTGCTAGTGCCCCGGGACTAGCGGGACCCTTTAGCTACGAGCAGTACTTC. Translating gives CASAPGLAGPFSYEQYF.

This clone was observed a single time. The rearrangement joins TRBV18 to TRBJ2-5; D remains ambiguous. With the DNA end fitting TRBJ2-7 better, the J assignment may be wrong. Germline V CDR1 and CDR2: KGHSH, LQKENI. This CDR3 comprises 18 residues. The CDR3 DNA follows: TGTGCCAGCTCACCACAAACATCGGGTATGCCCCGACCTCACGAGCAGTACTTC. Its translation: CASSPQTSGMPRPHEQYF.